The following is a T cell receptor beta chain sequence with its context. The ends were cut back, 0 bases at V and 8 bases at J, with 10 bases in the middle. The germline V gene has CDR1 SGHAT and CDR2 FQNNGV. The CDR3 has 13 amino acids. The data were obtained in a study of control samples from healthy donors and cancer patients. Only in-frame clones appear in the TCRdb table, and some are missing; sequencing was by immunoSEQ multiplex PCR. This sample carries some 120,000 clones, 90% to 95% of them seen once, and the ten largest clones take about 1.5%. The specimen sequenced was PBMCs. This sequence was found in a man aged 45-65 years with head and neck cancer. The chain couples TRBV11-2 to TRBJ1-2; no reliable D call. The CDR3 spells CASSLDRGQGYTF. The CDR3 DNA reads TGTGCCAGCAGCTTAGATAGAGGGCAGGGCTACACCTTC.